Listed below are T cell receptor beta chains from one sample, sequenced in a study of T cell responses to AZD1222 COVID-19 vaccine. Libraries were prepared by immunoSEQ multiplex PCR; TCRdb keeps only in-frame clonotypes and omits some of them. The profile shows 110,000 or so clones, 80% to 90% of them singletons. The specimen comprised peripheral blood, sampled on day 0 of AZD1222 vaccination. Source of these receptors: an adult in good health. Each CDR3 is given with its conserved first and last residue. Fields, in order: V gene, J gene, CDR3 protein.

TRBV7-3	TRBJ2-7	CASSLSGLHEQYF
TRBV7-9	TRBJ2-1	CASSLEGQPHNEQFF
TRBV5-1	TRBJ2-3	CASSLGWLAGSDTQYF
TRBV19	TRBJ1-5	CASRAFGDGSNQPQHF
TRBV6-5	TRBJ1-2	CASSYTKGARGYTF
TRBV30	TRBJ1-2	CAWSALRSYGYTF
TRBV12-5	TRBJ2-5	CASGPDREETQYF
TRBV6-4	TRBJ1-2	CASSDAETGGEGYTF
TRBV30	TRBJ2-4	CAWSVTALAKNIQYF
TRBV18	TRBJ1-6	CASSPPISKTGSYNSPLHF
TRBV5-5	TRBJ2-2	CASSPDYTGELFF
TRBV5-1	TRBJ1-2	CASSLRGDQGYTF
TRBV28	TRBJ1-2	CASSRGSTGDYGYTF
TRBV27	TRBJ2-7	CASSLSGRGYDEQYF
TRBV6-2/TRBV6-3	TRBJ2-2	CASSYRPGAQEDTGELFF
TRBV9	TRBJ2-7	CASSAPETYEQYF
TRBV2	TRBJ2-7	CASSGDRVGEQYF
TRBV5-1	TRBJ2-1	CASSFQGGSYNEQFF
TRBV19	TRBJ2-5	CASSISGVQETQYF
TRBV7-2	TRBJ1-2	CASSPGINYGYTF
TRBV19	TRBJ1-6	CASSPRGLTTGSPLHF
TRBV29-1	TRBJ2-3	CSVKQNTQYF
TRBV11-3	TRBJ2-7	CASSLDLAGLSYEQYF
TRBV20-1	TRBJ2-7	CSASPQLAGGYQQYF